This T cell receptor beta chain derives from a study of T cell responses to AZD1222 COVID-19 vaccine. Points from the study as a whole: Reportedly, close to half of spike-specific TCRs are directed against unmutated variant regions. The donor cohort was predominantly white British with a female majority, and clonal diversity may have been underestimated.

TCRdb's copy holds only in-frame clones and misses some; the assay was immunoSEQ multiplex PCR. The sample contains some 120,000 clones, 80% to 90% of which appear only once. This clone was observed a few times. Antigen specificity is unknown. The V gene's germline CDR1 is SNHLY and CDR2 FYNNEI. With 6 bases removed from V and 3 bases from J, the gap between germline ends came to 12 bases. This CDR3 contains 13 residues. Sample: peripheral blood, taken on day 0 of MenACWY control vaccination. The rearrangement joins TRBV2 to TRBJ2-7; perhaps TRBD1 as D (6 bases). The TCR was taken from an adult in good health. The CDR3 loop reads CASRGQLRYEQYF. Here the CDR3 DNA reads TGTGCCAGCAGAGGACAGCTCCGCTACGAGCAGTACTTC. The full variable domain, its missing parts supplied by reference TRBV2 and TRBJ2-7, is EPEVTQTPSHQVTQMGQEVILRCVPISNHLYFYWYRQILGQKVEFLVSFYNNEISEKSEIFDDQFSVERPDGSNFTLKIRSTKLEDSAMYFCASRGQLRYEQYFGPGTRLTVT.